The clone carrying this T cell receptor beta chain was seen only a few times. This record comes from a study of blood T cell repertoires in COVID-19. Overall study context: Some COVID-19 samples were acute and others convalescent; all came from the United States, Italy and Spain. PBMCs, B-cell-depleted T cells, or T cells provided the cDNA or gDNA that made up the material.

V lost 8 bases to trimming and J lost 10 bases, with 12 bases between them. There are 12 residues in the CDR3. Per germline, CDR1 LNHDA and CDR2 SQIVND (reference sequence). As handled by the study authors: Estimates of nucleated cell counts were drawn from the amplification of reference gene primers. TCRdb's copy holds only in-frame clones and misses some; the assay was immunoSEQ multiplex PCR. V and J calls plus clone size are reproduced from that table; the DNA served to infer D and trimming. The sample has some 90,000 clones; 90% are singletons. The sample was peripheral blood. V gene TRBV19 combines with J gene TRBJ1-6; D remains ambiguous. The sequence derives from a woman older than 75 with active or convalescent COVID-19. As DNA, the CDR3 is TGTGCCAGTGGAGTGAACGGCTCACCCCTCCACTTT. Its translation is CASGVNGSPLHF.